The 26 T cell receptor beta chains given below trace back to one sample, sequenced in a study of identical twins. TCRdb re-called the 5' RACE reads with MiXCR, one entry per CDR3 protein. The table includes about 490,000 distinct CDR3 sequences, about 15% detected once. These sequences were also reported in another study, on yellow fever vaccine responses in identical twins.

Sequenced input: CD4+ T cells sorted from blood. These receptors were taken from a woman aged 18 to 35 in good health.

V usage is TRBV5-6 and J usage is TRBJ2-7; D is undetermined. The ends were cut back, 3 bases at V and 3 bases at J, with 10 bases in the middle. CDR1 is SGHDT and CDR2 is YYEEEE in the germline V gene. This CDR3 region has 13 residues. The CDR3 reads CASSSSVGYEQYF. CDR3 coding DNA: TGTGCCAGCAGCTCCTCAGTGGGCTACGAGCAGTACTTC.

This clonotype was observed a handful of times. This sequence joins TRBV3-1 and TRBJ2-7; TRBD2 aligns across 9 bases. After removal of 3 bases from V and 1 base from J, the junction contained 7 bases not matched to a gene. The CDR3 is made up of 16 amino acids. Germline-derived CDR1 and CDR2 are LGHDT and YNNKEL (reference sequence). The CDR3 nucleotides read TGTGCCAGCAGCCATTCTAGCGGGATCCTTTCCTACGAGCAGTACTTC. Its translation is CASSHSSGILSYEQYF.

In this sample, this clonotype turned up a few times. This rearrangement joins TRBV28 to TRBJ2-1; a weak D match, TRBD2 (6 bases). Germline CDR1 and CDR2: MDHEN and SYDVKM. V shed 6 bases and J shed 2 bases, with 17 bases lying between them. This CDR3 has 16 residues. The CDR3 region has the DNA TGTGCCAGCAGACATTCTCTAGCGATACCCTACAATGAGCAGTTCTTC. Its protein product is CASRHSLAIPYNEQFF.

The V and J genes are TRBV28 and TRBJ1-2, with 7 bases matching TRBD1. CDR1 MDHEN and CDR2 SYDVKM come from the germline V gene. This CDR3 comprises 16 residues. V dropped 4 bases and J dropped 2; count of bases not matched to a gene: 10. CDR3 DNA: TGTGCCAGCAGTTCTCCCGGGGGGACAGACAACTATGGCTACACCTTC. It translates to CASSSPGGTDNYGYTF.

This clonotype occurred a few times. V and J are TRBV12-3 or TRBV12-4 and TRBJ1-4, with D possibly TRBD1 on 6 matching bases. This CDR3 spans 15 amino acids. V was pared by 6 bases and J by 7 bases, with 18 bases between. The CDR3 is CASRPSGGAREKLFF. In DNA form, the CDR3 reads TGTGCCAGCAGACCGAGTGGGGGGGCTCGTGAAAAACTGTTTTTT.

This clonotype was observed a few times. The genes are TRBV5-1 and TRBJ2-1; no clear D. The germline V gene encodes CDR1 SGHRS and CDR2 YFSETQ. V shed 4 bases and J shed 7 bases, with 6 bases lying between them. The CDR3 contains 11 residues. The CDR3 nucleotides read TGCGCCAGCAGCACATGGAATGAGCAGTTCTTC. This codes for CASSTWNEQFF.

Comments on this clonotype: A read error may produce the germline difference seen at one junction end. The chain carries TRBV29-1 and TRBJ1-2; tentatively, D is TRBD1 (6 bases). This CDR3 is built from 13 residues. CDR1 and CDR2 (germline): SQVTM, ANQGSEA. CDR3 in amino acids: CSVAQGTNYDYTF. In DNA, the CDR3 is TGCAGCGTTGCTCAGGGGACTAACTATGACTACACCTTC.

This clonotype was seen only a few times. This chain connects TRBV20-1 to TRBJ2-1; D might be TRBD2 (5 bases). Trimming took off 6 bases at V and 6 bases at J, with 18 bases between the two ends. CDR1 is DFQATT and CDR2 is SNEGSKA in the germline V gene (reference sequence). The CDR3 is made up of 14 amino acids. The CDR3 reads CSAPSPDKGNEQFF. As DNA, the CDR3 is TGCAGTGCCCCTAGCCCAGACAAGGGCAATGAGCAGTTCTTC.

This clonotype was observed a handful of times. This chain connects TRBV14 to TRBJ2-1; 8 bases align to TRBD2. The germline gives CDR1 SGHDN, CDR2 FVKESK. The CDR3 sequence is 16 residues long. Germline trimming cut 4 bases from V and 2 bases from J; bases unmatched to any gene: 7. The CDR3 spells CASSRFSGTAYNEQFF. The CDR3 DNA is TGTGCCAGCAGCCGGTTTAGCGGGACGGCCTACAATGAGCAGTTCTTC.

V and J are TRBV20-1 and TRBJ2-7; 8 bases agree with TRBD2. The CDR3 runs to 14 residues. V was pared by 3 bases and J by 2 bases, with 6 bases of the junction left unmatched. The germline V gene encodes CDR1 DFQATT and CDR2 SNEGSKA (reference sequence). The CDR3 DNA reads TGCAGTGCTAGGATGAGCGGGGGCACCTACGAGCAGTACGTC. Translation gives CSARMSGGTYEQYV.

The CDR3 loop is CASSLGNTGVNEQFF. CDR3 coding DNA: TGTGCCAGCAGCTTAGGGAATACAGGGGTTAATGAGCAGTTCTTC. The chain has TRBV11-2 and TRBJ2-1; 7 nucleotides line up with TRBD1. CDR1 and CDR2 (germline): SGHAT, FQNNGV. The trim removed 1 base at V and 7 bases at J, leaving 7 bases unmatched. The CDR3 totals 15 residues.

The CDR3 sequence is CASSQPDRAPGELFF. CDR3 sequence (DNA): TGCGCCAGCAGCCAGCCGGACAGGGCTCCCGGGGAGCTGTTTTTT. The rearrangement uses TRBV4-1 and TRBJ2-2; 8 positions match TRBD1. Germline lookup yields CDR1 MGHRA and CDR2 YSYEKL. This CDR3 comprises 15 residues. V shed 3 bases and J 6 bases; nucleotides not matched to a gene: 6.

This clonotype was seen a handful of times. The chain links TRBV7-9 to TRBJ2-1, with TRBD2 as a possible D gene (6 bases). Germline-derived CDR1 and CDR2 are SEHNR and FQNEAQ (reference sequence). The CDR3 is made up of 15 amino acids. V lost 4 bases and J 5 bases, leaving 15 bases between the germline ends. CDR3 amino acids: CASSSRLEGNNEQFF. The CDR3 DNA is TGTGCCAGCAGCTCAAGACTAGAGGGGAACAATGAGCAGTTCTTC.

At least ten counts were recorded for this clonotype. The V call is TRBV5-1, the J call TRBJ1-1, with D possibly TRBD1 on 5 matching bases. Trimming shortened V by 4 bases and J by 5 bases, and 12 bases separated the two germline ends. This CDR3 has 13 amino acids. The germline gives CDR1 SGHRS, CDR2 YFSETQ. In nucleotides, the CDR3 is TGCGCCAGCAGCGTCGCAGGGAGTACTGAAGCTTTCTTT. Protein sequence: CASSVAGSTEAFF.

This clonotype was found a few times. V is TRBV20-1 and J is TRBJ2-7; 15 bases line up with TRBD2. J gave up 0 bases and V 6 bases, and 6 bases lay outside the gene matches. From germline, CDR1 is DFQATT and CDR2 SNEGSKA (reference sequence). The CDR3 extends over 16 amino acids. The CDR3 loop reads CSARPGLAGGSYEQYF. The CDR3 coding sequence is TGCAGTGCGAGGCCGGGACTAGCGGGAGGCTCCTACGAGCAGTACTTC.

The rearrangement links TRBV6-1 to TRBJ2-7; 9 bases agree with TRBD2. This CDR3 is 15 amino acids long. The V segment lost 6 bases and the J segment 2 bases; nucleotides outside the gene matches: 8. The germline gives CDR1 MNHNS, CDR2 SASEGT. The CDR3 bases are TGTGCCAGCAGCCCCGAGACTAGCGGAACCTACGAGCAGTACTTC. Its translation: CASSPETSGTYEQYF.

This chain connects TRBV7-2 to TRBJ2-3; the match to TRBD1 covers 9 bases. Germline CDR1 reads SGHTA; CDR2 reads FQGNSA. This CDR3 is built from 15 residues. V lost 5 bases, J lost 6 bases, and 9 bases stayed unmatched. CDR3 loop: CASSPRDRDRDTQYF. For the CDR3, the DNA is TGTGCCAGCAGCCCCAGGGACAGGGATAGGGATACGCAGTATTTT.

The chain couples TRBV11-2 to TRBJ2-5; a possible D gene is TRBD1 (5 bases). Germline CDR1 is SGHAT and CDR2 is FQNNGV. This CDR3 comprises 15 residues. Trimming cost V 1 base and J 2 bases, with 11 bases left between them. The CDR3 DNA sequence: TGTGCCAGCAGCTTAGTCCAGAAGGGGCAAGAGACCCAGTACTTC. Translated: CASSLVQKGQETQYF.

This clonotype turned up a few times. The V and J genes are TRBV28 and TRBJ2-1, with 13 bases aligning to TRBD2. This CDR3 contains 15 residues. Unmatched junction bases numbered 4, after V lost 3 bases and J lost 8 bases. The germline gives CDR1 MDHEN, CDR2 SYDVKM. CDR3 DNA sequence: TGTGCCAGCAGTTTGGGACTAGCGGGATTGGATGAGCAGTTCTTC. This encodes CASSLGLAGLDEQFF.

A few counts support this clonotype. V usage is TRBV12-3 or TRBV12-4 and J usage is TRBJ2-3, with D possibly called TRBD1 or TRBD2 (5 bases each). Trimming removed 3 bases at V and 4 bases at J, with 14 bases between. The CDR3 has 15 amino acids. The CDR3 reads CASSFRDARPDTQYF. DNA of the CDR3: TGTGCCAGCAGTTTTCGGGACGCCCGTCCAGATACGCAGTATTTT.

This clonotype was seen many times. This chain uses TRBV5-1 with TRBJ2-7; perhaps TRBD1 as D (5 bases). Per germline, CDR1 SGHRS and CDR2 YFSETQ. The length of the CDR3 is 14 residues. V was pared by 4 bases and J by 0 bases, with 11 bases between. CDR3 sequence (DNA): TGCGCCAGCAGCCCCCGACAGAGCTCCTACGAGCAGTACTTC. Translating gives CASSPRQSSYEQYF.

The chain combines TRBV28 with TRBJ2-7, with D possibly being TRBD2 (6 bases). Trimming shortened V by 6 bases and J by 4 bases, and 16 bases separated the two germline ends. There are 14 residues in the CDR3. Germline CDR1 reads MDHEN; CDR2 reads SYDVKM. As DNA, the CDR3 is TGTGCCAGCAGACGAGGCGGGACCCAGTACGAGCAGTACTTC. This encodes CASRRGGTQYEQYF.

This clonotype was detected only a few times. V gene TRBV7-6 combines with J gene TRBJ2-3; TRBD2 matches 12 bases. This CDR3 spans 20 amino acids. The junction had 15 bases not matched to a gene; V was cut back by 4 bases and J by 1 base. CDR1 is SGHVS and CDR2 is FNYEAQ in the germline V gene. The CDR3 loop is CASSYIPTTSGGGGTDTQYF. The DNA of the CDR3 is TGTGCCAGCAGCTACATCCCCACGACTAGCGGGGGCGGTGGCACAGATACGCAGTATTTT.

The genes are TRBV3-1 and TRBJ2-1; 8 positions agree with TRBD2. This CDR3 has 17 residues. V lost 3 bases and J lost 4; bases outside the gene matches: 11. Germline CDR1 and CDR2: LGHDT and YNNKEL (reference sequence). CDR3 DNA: TGTGCCAGCAGCCACGGGGGGGGCGAACACTATTACAATGAGCAGTTCTTC. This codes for CASSHGGGEHYYNEQFF.

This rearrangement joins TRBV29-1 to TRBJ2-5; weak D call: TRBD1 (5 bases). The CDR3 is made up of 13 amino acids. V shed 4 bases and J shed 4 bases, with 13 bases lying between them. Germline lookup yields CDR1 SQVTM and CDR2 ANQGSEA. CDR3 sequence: CSVAIARGETQYF. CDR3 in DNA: TGCAGCGTTGCAATTGCAAGGGGAGAGACCCAGTACTTC.

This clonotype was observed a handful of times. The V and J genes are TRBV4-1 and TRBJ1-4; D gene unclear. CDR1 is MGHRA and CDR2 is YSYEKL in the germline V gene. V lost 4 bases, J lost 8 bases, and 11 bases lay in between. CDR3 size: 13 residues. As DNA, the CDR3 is TGCGCCAGCAGCCGCCTCATTGGGGAAAAACTGTTTTTT. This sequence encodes CASSRLIGEKLFF.